This T cell receptor (beta chain) was sequenced in a study of blood T cell repertoires in COVID-19. Method: immunoSEQ multiplex PCR; TCRdb's copy keeps in-frame clones and lacks some. The sample shows 180,000 or so clones, 84% of them seen only once. A note on this clone: Sequence at one end of the junction differs from germline and may be a read error.

The clonotype originates from a man aged 45-60 years who had recovered from COVID-19. The specimen sequenced was PBMCs or T cells enriched from blood (not recorded which).

The CDR3 DNA is TGTGCCAGCGCGACGACAGGGGTGCTGTTTTTT. Its protein product is CASATTGVLFF. The chain couples TRBV13 to TRBJ2-2, with 8 bases lining up with TRBD1. The CDR3 is made up of 11 amino acids. Germline V gene sequence: CDR1 PRHDT, CDR2 FYEKMQ (reference sequence).